This TCR beta chain was recovered during a study of T-cell reconstitution after alpha-beta-depleted transplantation in children. The V gene's germline CDR1 is ENHRY and CDR2 SYGVKD. Trimming removed 0 bases from V and 4 bases from J, with 16 bases in between. The CDR3 has 17 residues. This clonotype has ten or more counts. The antigen is undetermined. During its preparation, the TCRbeta library received unique molecular identifiers. One entry per CDR3 protein, called by TCRdb with MiXCR from the PCR reads. The sample includes hundreds of thousands of distinct CDR3 sequences, approximately 8.9% of them seen just once. Points from the study as a whole: There were reportedly several hundred expanded graft clones from which alpha-beta T cells came about two months after transplant.

The material was PBMCs, mostly from graft donor cells, obtained 180 days after TCRalphabeta/CD19-depleted stem cell transplant. The clonotype originates from a male patient younger than 18 who had a stem cell transplant for acute lymphoblastic leukemia, so the T cells may come from the graft donor. This chain joins TRBV10-3 and TRBJ1-5; D unresolved. Here the CDR3 DNA reads TGTGCCATCAGTGAGTCAGGGTTGTCGGGAGAGAATCAGCCCCAGCATTTT. Translating gives CAISESGLSGENQPQHF.